The 13 T cell receptor beta chains listed next were all sequenced from one sample in a study of early T cells in non-severe SARS-CoV-2 infection. TCRdb reanalysed the 5' RACE reads using MiXCR and keeps one entry per CDR3 protein. Of about 52,000 distinct CDR3 sequences in the sample, 11% were seen once. The sequencing input was whole blood. The receptors derive from an adult who was a healthcare worker with PCR-confirmed SARS-CoV-2 infection or an uninfected control (not recorded which).

Ten or more counts support this clonotype. The V and J genes are TRBV6-5 and TRBJ2-2, with 11 bases fitting TRBD2. Germline-derived CDR1 and CDR2 are MNHEY and SVGAGI. Trimming cost V 6 bases and J 2 bases; bases outside gene matches: 11. The CDR3 extends over 18 amino acids. The CDR3 here is CASRPGLAEPLNTGELFF. The CDR3 DNA reads as TGTGCCAGCAGGCCGGGACTAGCGGAGCCCTTAAACACCGGGGAGCTGTTTTTT.

This clonotype was seen at least ten times. The rearrangement uses TRBV28 and TRBJ2-7; 8 bases are shared with TRBD2. CDR1 and CDR2 from the germline V gene are MDHEN and SYDVKM. V lost 2 bases to trimming and J lost 5 bases; unmatched junction nucleotides: 5. There are 14 residues in the CDR3. CDR3 protein: CASSLGLAYHEQYF. The CDR3 nucleotides read TGTGCCAGCAGTTTAGGACTAGCTTACCACGAGCAGTACTTC.

This clonotype was observed a handful of times. The rearrangement uses TRBV4-2 and TRBJ2-6, with D perhaps matching TRBD2 (5 bases). The CDR3 loop spans 17 amino acids. Germline values: CDR1 LGHNA, CDR2 YNFKEQ. V lost 4 bases and J lost 1, with 14 bases in between. CDR3 sequence reads: CASSRTLASSGANVLTF. Here the CDR3 DNA reads TGTGCCAGCAGCCGGACTCTGGCATCGTCTGGGGCCAACGTCCTGACTTTC.

The V call is TRBV7-2, the J call TRBJ1-1; D is perhaps TRBD1 (6 bases). The germline gives CDR1 SGHTA, CDR2 FQGNSA. The CDR3 runs to 13 residues. V was clipped by 1 base and J by 6 bases, with 9 bases between them. Here the CDR3 reads CASSLGRGAEAFF. In DNA form, the CDR3 reads TGTGCCAGCAGCTTAGGGAGGGGGGCTGAAGCTTTCTTT.

Ten or more counts support this clonotype. The rearrangement links TRBV13 to TRBJ2-3; D might be TRBD1 or TRBD2, each matching 5 bases. CDR3 size: 14 residues. Germline CDR1 PRHDT, CDR2 FYEKMQ (reference sequence). The V end lost 3 bases, the J end lost 5 bases, and 12 bases lay between the germline ends. The CDR3 is CASSLGRGRDTQYF. CDR3 DNA sequence: TGTGCCAGCAGCTTGGGACGGGGTAGAGATACGCAGTATTTT.

In its sample, this clonotype was seen many times. This chain connects TRBV5-1 to TRBJ2-5; 11 bases match TRBD1. Germline assignment: CDR1 SGHRS and CDR2 YFSETQ. The V segment lost 0 bases and the J segment 5 bases; nucleotides outside the gene matches: 6. This CDR3 region has 16 residues. For the CDR3, the DNA is TGCGCCAGCAGCTTGGCCGGGACAGGGGGTTTCGAGACCCAGTACTTC. Encoded protein: CASSLAGTGGFETQYF.

The sample holds a few counts of this clonotype. This rearrangement joins TRBV6-1 to TRBJ1-5, with D possibly TRBD1 on 6 matching bases. This CDR3 is built from 15 residues. Germline V gene lookup returns CDR1 MNHNS and CDR2 SASEGT. Trimming removed 5 bases from V and 2 bases from J, with 13 bases in between. The CDR3 loop is CASSLYRVGNQPQHF. The CDR3 nucleotides read TGTGCCAGCAGTCTATACAGGGTGGGCAATCAGCCCCAGCATTTT.

The chain links TRBV10-3 to TRBJ2-6; 7 nucleotides match TRBD1. This CDR3 contains 15 residues. Germline loops: CDR1 ENHRY, CDR2 SYGVKD. Trimming took 3 bases from V and 2 from J; bases not matched to a gene: 1. CDR3: CAISETGAGANVLTF. The CDR3 region has the DNA TGTGCCATCAGTGAAACAGGGGCTGGGGCCAACGTCCTGACTTTC.

The rearrangement joins TRBV7-2 to TRBJ2-7; 8 bases map to TRBD2. Per the germline V gene, CDR1 is SGHTA and CDR2 is FQGNSA. V was pared by 5 bases and J by 0 bases, with 6 bases of the junction left unmatched. CDR3 length: 15 amino acids. The CDR3 protein is CASSLSGSLSYEQYF. In DNA, the CDR3 is TGTGCCAGCAGCCTCAGCGGGAGCCTCTCCTACGAGCAGTACTTC.

This clonotype has a handful of counts. CDR3 residues: CASSEKWGYEQYF. CDR3 DNA: TGTGCCAGCAGTGAAAAATGGGGCTACGAGCAGTACTTC. V gene TRBV6-1 combines with J gene TRBJ2-7, with D hard to call. V was clipped by 2 bases and J by 3 bases, with 8 bases between them. The CDR3 is 13 residues long. Germline CDR1 reads MNHNS; CDR2 reads SASEGT.

The table lists this clonotype with a few counts. This chain links TRBV5-4 with TRBJ2-7, with 11 bases aligning to TRBD1. Unmatched junction bases numbered 4, after V lost 5 bases and J lost 3 bases. CDR1 and CDR2 from the germline V gene are SGHNT and YYREEE (reference sequence). The CDR3 covers 14 residues. CDR3 nucleotide sequence: TGTGCCAGCAGTGCCGGGACAGGGGGCTACGAGCAGTACTTC. The encoded protein is CASSAGTGGYEQYF.

This clonotype showed up many times. This chain joins TRBV6-1 and TRBJ1-2, with D possibly being TRBD1 (6 bases). CDR1 MNHNS and CDR2 SASEGT come from the germline V gene. Trimming shortened V by 8 bases and J by 4 bases, and 17 bases separated the two germline ends. CDR3 length: 14 amino acids. CDR3 sequence: CASREGGDVYGYTF. Here the CDR3 DNA reads TGTGCCAGCCGGGAGGGGGGAGATGTCTATGGCTACACCTTC.

In its sample, this clonotype was seen many times. This rearrangement joins TRBV7-8 to TRBJ1-2; the D gene is possibly TRBD1 (6 bases). In germline, CDR1 is SGHVS, CDR2 FQNEAQ. With 3 bases removed from V and 1 base from J, the gap between germline ends came to 9 bases. The CDR3 consists of 14 residues. CDR3 DNA: TGTGCCAGCAGCTTGAACAGGGATAACTATGGCTACACCTTC. Its protein is CASSLNRDNYGYTF.